This paragraph reports one T cell receptor beta chain. Its antigen remains unidentified. The data derive from a study of CD8 T cells in ankylosing spondylitis. General study results and limits: The clones that were linked to disease were reported to be significantly enriched in matched synovial fluid samples from ankylosing spondylitis patients.

TCRdb analysed the 5' RACE reads with MiXCR anew, one entry per CDR3 protein. This sample has under 200,000 distinct CDR3 sequences, with about an eighth found just once. Germline CDR1 is DFQATT and CDR2 is SNEGSKA (reference sequence). The V gene end was trimmed by 6 bases and the J gene end by 5 bases; junction bases not matched to a gene: 7. The length of the CDR3 is 13 residues. V gene TRBV20-1 combines with J gene TRBJ2-7, with 10 bases fitting TRBD1. The source material was blood, either unsorted or a sorted T cell fraction (not recorded which). The receptor was derived from a female donor with ankylosing spondylitis or in good health (not recorded which). CDR3 sequence: CSAPGQGLDEQYF. The DNA for the CDR3 is TGCAGTGCCCCGGGACAGGGGCTCGACGAGCAGTACTTC.